These 9 T cell receptor beta chains originate from one sample sequenced in a study of T cells of healthy individuals (dated by TCRdb to 2016 to 2019). Library generation was performed with 5' RACE. The sequencing machine was an Illumina MiSeq. TCRdb trimmed public reads at Q25 via fastp, called clones via MiXCR and kept in-frame beta chains. Rows are combined by CDR3 protein, so each entry shows the most common genes and DNA. A total of approximately 52,000 distinct CDR3 sequences appear in this sample, roughly 14% of them only once. The top ten clones comprise about 16% of the sample. The receptors were sampled from a human donor in good health.

In its sample, this clonotype was seen a few times. The CDR3 spells CASSLVGTGSEKLFF. As DNA, the CDR3 is TGTGCCAGCAGCTTAGTCGGGACAGGGTCTGAAAAACTGTTTTTT. This chain joins TRBV7-2 and TRBJ1-4; 9 nucleotides agree with TRBD1. The J segment lost 7 bases and the V segment lost 1 base, leaving 4 bases of the junction unmatched. Germline lookup yields CDR1 SGHTA and CDR2 FQGNSA. The CDR3 has 15 amino acids.

This clonotype was detected ten times or more. The chain links TRBV20-1 to TRBJ2-7; 11 bases are shared with TRBD2. CDR3 length: 14 amino acids. CDR1 and CDR2 from the germline V gene are DFQATT and SNEGSKA (reference sequence). V lost 3 bases, J lost 4 bases, and 5 bases stayed unmatched. CDR3 amino acids: CSASGLAGGYEQYF. DNA of the CDR3: TGCAGTGCTAGTGGCCTAGCGGGAGGATACGAGCAGTACTTC.

This clonotype was counted many times. V is TRBV7-7 and J is TRBJ2-3, with 9 bases identical to TRBD1. Germline V gene lookup returns CDR1 SSHAT and CDR2 FNYEAQ (reference sequence). This CDR3 has 15 amino acids. Trimming took 4 bases from V and 2 from J; bases not matched to a gene: 4. In DNA, the CDR3 is TGTGCCAGCAGCTCCTGGGACAGGGACACAGATACGCAGTATTTT. Translating gives CASSSWDRDTDTQYF. Drawing the rest from reference TRBV7-7 and TRBJ2-3, the complete variable domain is GAGVSQSPRYKVTKRGQDVTLRCDPISSHATLYWYQQALGQGPEFLTYFNYEAQPDKSGLPSDRFSAERPEGSISTLTIQRTEQRDSAMYRCASSSWDRDTDTQYFGPGTRLTVL.

This clonotype was observed a handful of times. The chain has TRBV9 and TRBJ2-3; D is unresolved. In germline, CDR1 is SGDLS, CDR2 YYNGEE. The CDR3 consists of 12 residues. Trimming took 3 bases from V and 6 from J, leaving 8 bases between them. The CDR3 loop is CASSAREDTQYF. The CDR3 nucleotides read TGTGCCAGCAGCGCGAGAGAGGATACGCAGTATTTT.

This clonotype appeared a few times. The chain combines TRBV10-1 with TRBJ2-1; D not certain. Germline V lookup: CDR1 WNHNN, CDR2 SYGVQD (reference sequence). Trimming took off 2 bases at V and 7 bases at J, with 12 bases between the two ends. There are 14 residues in the CDR3. DNA of the CDR3: TGCGCCAGCAGTGAGGCTAGTTATCAGAATGAGCAGTTCTTC. The encoded protein is CASSEASYQNEQFF.

Many counts were recorded for this clonotype. The CDR3 DNA reads TGTGCCAGCAGCTTGGGCCTTTTGGGACTAGCGGGAGGGCCCAGGTACAATGAGCAGTTCTTC. Its protein is CASSLGLLGLAGGPRYNEQFF. The rearrangement links TRBV7-9 to TRBJ2-1, with 16 bases lining up with TRBD2. V trimming: 3 bases; J trimming: 4 bases; junction bases outside the gene matches: 15. The CDR3 covers 21 residues. Germline V gene lookup returns CDR1 SEHNR and CDR2 FQNEAQ (reference sequence).

This chain links TRBV20-1 with TRBJ2-5; D is unclear. Germline V gene data show CDR1 as DFQATT and CDR2 as SNEGSKA (reference sequence). The CDR3 runs to 14 residues. Trimming removed 2 bases from V and 1 base from J, with 11 bases in between. The CDR3: CSARRLTSQETQYF. In nucleotides, the CDR3 is TGCAGTGCTAGAAGGCTCACATCCCAAGAGACCCAGTACTTC.

This clonotype was recorded many times. The CDR3 DNA reads as TGTGCCAGCAGCTTAGTCGGGCAGGGGAACACTGAAGCTTTCTTT. Its protein product is CASSLVGQGNTEAFF. The chain links TRBV7-2 to TRBJ1-1; tentatively, D is TRBD1 (5 bases). CDR3 length equals 15 residues. V was shortened by 1 base and J by 1 base, with 10 bases between the two germline ends. The germline gives CDR1 SGHTA, CDR2 FQGNSA.

In this sample, this clonotype turned up a few times. The chain has TRBV5-1 and TRBJ2-2; D is perhaps TRBD2 (5 bases). This CDR3 is built from 17 residues. The germline CDR1 and CDR2 sequences are SGHRS and YFSETQ. The V end lost 0 bases, the J end lost 5 bases, and 17 bases lay between the germline ends. CDR3 bases: TGCGCCAGCAGCTTGGTCCAAACGAGGGTAGAAACCGGGGAGCTGTTTTTT. The encoded protein is CASSLVQTRVETGELFF.